This T cell receptor beta chain emerged from a study of vaccination and CD4 T cells after COVID-19 (dated by TCRdb to between 2020 and 2023). Notes on the research overall: Convalescent patients had a positive SARS-CoV-2 result on nasal swab PCR, and of these patients, about ten had mild disease and one had severe disease. The convalescent cohort included six males and four females, with two Hispanic individuals, seven Caucasians, two Asians and one multiracial person. Participants received two doses of either the Pfizer-BioNTech BNT162b2 vaccine (n=8) or the Moderna mRNA-1273 vaccine (n=2). Post-COVID blood samples were collected from convalescent patients a median of around 96 days after diagnosis, with a range of about 30 to 161 days. Post-vaccine blood samples were taken a median of 72 days after the second vaccine dose, with a range of about 14 to 241 days. The cultures were stimulated with overlapping spike peptide pools from SARS-CoV-2 and from the common cold coronaviruses HCoV-NL63, HCoV-OC43 and HCoV-229E. As controls, cultures received a CEFX viral epitope pool (the positive control), an HIV-1 Nef peptide pool (the negative control), or no peptide at all. In under twelve COVID-19 convalescent patients and a few infection-naive healthy vaccine recipients, researchers compared the spike-specific CD4+ TCR repertoire from before mRNA vaccination with the repertoire from after. Summary of the overall study and its limitations: The median count of SARS-CoV-2-reactive clonotypes went up from 20 to 25 after infection to 35 to 40 after vaccination, although the change was not significant. Of the vaccine-specific clones found in convalescent patients, nearly all (304 of 307) were mono-reactive for SARS-CoV-2 spike instead of being cross-reactive with common cold coronaviruses. In convalescent patients, a median around 90% of post-vaccine SARS-CoV-2-reactive clones were detected only after vaccination, suggesting vaccine-specific priming. The study included relatively few convalescent patients and did not analyze early timepoints after natural infection.

The intended sense of this specimen's treatment or condition label: roughly nine-day PBMC culture with coronavirus spike peptide pools or control peptides (ViraFEST assay). To expand antigen-specific T cells with peptide pools and then pick out the expanded clonotypes through TCR sequencing, the study relied on the ViraFEST assay. The positive SARS-CoV-2 PCR tests of the convalescent patients were dated from March to December 2020, before the Alpha, Beta and Delta variants emerged in the United States. More than 1.5 million PBMCs per well were cultured in IMDM with approximately 5% human AB serum and approximately 9.1 IU/ml IL-2, plus 10 ug/ml peptide pools. On days 3 and 7, half of the culture medium was replaced with fresh IL-2-containing medium. After 10 days of culture, CD4+ T cells were isolated by negative selection using the EasySep CD4+ T cell isolation kit. Ficoll-Paque Plus gradient centrifugation was used to isolate PBMCs from whole blood, and the isolated PBMCs were then either used fresh or cryopreserved at -140C. Culture conditions were generally each tested in triplicate wells.

Including the terminal cysteine and phenylalanine, the CDR3 comprises 15 residues. The retained sequence is limited to the CDR3, 45 bases, with the frame set at the first base. CDR1 and CDR2 are read off the germline V gene (reference sequence) as LNHDA and SQIVND. Trimming removed 3 bases from V and 5 bases from J; the gene matches leave 4 bases unexplained. Notes on this clonotype: No cognate antigen has been identified for it. No much larger clonotype is one base removed from it; base qualities were not supplied.

To prepare the library, PCR was applied. DNA from cultured CD4+ T cells underwent TCR sequencing with the Oncomine TCR Beta short-read assay at the Johns Hopkins FTIC core. The QIAamp micro DNA kit was used to extract genomic DNA from the cultured CD4+ T cells. Oncomine TCR Beta libraries made from cultured CD4+ T cells were pooled using unique dual indexes and sequenced on an Illumina iSeq 100. The source study handled its data this way. Non-productive sequences were filtered out, and CDR3s that did not start with C, did not end with F or W, or were shorter than 7 amino acids were discarded. The MANAFEST web application identified antigen-specific clonotypes by comparing peptide-stimulated wells against reference wells and other culture wells. For a clone to be called positive, the clone needed an FDR below 0.05, an odds ratio above 5, and a productive frequency above 0.1% in at least two of three replicate wells. Clonotypes that were significantly expanded in both SARS-CoV-2 spike wells and at least one common cold coronavirus spike condition were defined as cross-reactive. CDR3 homology was assessed with Levenshtein distances (stringdist) and unrooted phylogenetic trees (ape) in R version 3.6.1. The public reads were run again by TCRdb, first through fastp at Q25 and then through MiXCR, and only productive beta chains were kept. Entries are consolidated by CDR3 protein sequence, retaining the most common genes and DNA. These V and J calls originate from TCRdb's pipeline instead of the authors' own analysis. This sample comprises 13,000 to 15,000 distinct CDR3 sequences, around 30% of them detected only once. In total, the top ten clones hold roughly 15% of the sample.

The sequence links TRBV19 to TRBJ2-5, with TRBD2 identical over 12 junction bases. The receptor's source is a human donor with COVID-19. The sequenced sample consisted of cultured CD4+ T cells from blood. Here the CDR3 is given as CASSISSGGAETQYF. The sequenced DNA: TGTGCCAGTAGTATCTCTAGCGGGGGGGCGGAGACCCAGTACTTC.